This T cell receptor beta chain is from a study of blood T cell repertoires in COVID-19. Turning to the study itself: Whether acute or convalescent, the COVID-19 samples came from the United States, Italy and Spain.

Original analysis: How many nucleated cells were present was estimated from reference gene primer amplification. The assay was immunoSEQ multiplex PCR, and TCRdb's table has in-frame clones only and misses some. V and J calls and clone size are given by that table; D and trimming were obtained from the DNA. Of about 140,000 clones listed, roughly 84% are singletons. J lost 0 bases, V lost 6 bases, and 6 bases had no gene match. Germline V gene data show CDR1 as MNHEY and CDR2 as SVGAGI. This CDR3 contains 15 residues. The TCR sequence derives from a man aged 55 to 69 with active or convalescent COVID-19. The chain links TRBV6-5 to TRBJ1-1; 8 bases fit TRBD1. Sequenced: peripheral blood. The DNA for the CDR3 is TGTGCCAGCAGCGGGGACAGGACAGTGAACACTGAAGCTTTCTTT. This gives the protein CASSGDRTVNTEAFF.